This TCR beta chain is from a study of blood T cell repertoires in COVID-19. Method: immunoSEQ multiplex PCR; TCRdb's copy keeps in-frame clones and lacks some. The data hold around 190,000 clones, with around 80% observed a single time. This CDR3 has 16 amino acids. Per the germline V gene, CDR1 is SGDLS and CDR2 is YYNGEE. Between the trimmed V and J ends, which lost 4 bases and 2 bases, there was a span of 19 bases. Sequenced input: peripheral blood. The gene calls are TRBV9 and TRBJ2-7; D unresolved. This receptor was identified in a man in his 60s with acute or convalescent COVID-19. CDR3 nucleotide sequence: TGTGCCAGCAGCCCATTACTCGGTGGCGGAGCCTACGAGCAGTACTTC. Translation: CASSPLLGGGAYEQYF.